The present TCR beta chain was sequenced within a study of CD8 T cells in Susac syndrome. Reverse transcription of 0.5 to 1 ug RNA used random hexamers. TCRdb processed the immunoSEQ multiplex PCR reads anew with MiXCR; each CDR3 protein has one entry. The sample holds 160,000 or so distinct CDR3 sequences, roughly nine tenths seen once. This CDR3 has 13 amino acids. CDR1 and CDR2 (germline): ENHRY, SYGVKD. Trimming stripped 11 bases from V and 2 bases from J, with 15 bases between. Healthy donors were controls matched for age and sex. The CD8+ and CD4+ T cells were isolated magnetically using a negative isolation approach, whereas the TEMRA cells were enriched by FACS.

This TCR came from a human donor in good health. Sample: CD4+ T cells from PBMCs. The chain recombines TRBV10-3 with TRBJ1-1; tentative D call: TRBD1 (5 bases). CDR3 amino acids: CASTGTSNTEAFF. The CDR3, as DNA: TGTGCCTCCACCGGGACCTCTAACACTGAAGCTTTCTTT.